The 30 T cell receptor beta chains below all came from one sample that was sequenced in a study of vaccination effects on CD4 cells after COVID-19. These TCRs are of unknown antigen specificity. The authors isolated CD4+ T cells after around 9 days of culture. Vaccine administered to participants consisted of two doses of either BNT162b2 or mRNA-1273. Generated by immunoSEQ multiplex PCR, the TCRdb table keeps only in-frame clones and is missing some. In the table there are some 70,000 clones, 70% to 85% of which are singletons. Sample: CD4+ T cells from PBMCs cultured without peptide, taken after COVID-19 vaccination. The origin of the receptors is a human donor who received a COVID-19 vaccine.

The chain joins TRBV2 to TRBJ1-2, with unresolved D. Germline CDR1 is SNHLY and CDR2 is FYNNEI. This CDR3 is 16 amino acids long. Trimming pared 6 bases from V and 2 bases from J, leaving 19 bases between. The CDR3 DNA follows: TGTGCCAGCAGAGGGTCGCGTAAGGCAGAGAACTATGGCTACACCTTC. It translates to CASRGSRKAENYGYTF.

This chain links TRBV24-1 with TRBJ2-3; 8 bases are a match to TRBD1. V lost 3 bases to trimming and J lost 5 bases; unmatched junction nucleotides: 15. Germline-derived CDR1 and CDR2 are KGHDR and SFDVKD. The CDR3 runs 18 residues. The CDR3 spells CATSDRGNWDRQRDTQYF. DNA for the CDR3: TGTGCCACCAGTGATAGGGGTAACTGGGACAGGCAACGAGATACGCAGTATTTT.

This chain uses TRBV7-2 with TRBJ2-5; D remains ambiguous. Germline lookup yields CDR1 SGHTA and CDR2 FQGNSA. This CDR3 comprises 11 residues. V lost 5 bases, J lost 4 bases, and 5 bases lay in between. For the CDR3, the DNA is TGTGCCAGCAGCCCGACAGAGACCCAGTACTTC. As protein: CASSPTETQYF.

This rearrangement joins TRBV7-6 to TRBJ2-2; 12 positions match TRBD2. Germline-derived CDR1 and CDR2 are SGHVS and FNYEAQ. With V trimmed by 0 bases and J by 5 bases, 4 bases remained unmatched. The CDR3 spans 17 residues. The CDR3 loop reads CASSLALAGGPTGELFF. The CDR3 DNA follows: TGTGCCAGCAGCTTAGCCCTAGCGGGGGGGCCAACCGGGGAGCTGTTTTTT.

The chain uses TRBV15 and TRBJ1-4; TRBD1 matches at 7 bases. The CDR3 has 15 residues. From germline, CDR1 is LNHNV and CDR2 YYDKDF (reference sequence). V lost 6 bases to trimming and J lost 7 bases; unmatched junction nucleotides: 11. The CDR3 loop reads CATRDARQGSEKLFF. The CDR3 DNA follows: TGTGCCACCAGAGATGCCCGACAGGGTTCTGAAAAACTGTTTTTT.

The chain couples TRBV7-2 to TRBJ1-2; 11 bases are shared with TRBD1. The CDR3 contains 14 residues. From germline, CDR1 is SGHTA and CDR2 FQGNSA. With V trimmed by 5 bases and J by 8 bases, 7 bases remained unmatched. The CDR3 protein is CASSNGQGARGYTF. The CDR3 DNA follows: TGTGCCAGCAGCAACGGACAGGGGGCGCGGGGCTACACCTTC.

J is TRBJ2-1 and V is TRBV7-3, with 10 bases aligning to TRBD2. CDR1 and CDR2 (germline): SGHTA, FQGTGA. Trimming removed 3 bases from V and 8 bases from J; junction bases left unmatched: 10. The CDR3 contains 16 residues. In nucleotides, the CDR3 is TGTGCCAGCAGCTTTAGCGCTAGCGGGGGTTGGGATGAGCAGTTCTTC. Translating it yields CASSFSASGGWDEQFF.

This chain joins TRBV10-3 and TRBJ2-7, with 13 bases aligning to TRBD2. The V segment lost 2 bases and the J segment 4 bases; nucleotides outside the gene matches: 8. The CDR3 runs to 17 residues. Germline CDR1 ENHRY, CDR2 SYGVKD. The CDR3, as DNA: TGTGCCATCAGTGAGAGCGGACTAGCGGGGGCCCGATACGAGCAGTACGTC. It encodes CAISESGLAGARYEQYV.

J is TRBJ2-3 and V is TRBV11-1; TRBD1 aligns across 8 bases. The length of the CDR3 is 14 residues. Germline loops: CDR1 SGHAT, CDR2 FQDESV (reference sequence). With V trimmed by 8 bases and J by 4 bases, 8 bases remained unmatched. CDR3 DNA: TGTGCCAGCCAAAAGGACAGGGACCCAGATACGCAGTATTTT. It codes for CASQKDRDPDTQYF.

The CDR3 reads CASSRTGGGRTGNTIYF. In DNA, the CDR3 is TGTGCCAGCAGTCGAACAGGGGGCGGAAGGACTGGAAACACCATATATTTT. The chain joins TRBV2 to TRBJ1-3, with 9 positions matching TRBD1. Germline CDR1 SNHLY, CDR2 FYNNEI. The CDR3 is made up of 17 amino acids. V shed 5 bases and J 2 bases; nucleotides not matched to a gene: 10.

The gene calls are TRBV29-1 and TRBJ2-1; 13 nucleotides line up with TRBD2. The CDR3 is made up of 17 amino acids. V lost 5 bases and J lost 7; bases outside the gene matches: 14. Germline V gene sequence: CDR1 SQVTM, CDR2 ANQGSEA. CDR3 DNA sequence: TGCAGCGTTTACCTTCCGGGACTAGCGGGGCCCAAGAATGAGCAGTTCTTC. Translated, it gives CSVYLPGLAGPKNEQFF.

CDR3 amino acids: CASTRKGTVDEKLFF. As DNA, the CDR3 is TGTGCCAGCACACGGAAAGGGACAGTCGATGAAAAACTGTTTTTT. The chain recombines TRBV6-5 with TRBJ1-4, with TRBD1 identical over 7 bases. The germline V gene has CDR1 MNHEY and CDR2 SVGAGI. The CDR3 is made up of 15 amino acids. J gave up 6 bases and V 7 bases, and 11 bases lay outside the gene matches.

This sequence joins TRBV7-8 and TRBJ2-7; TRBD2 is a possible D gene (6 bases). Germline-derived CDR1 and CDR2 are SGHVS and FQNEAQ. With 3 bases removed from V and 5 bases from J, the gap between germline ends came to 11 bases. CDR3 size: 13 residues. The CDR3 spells CASSLGGWDEQYV. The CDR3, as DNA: TGTGCCAGCAGCTTGGGAGGCTGGGACGAGCAGTACGTC.

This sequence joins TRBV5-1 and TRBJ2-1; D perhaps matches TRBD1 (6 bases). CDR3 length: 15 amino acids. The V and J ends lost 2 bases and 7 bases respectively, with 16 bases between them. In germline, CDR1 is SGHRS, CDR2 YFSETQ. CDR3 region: CASSLQGRFGNEQFF. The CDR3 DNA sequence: TGCGCCAGCAGCTTACAGGGAAGGTTTGGGAATGAGCAGTTCTTC.

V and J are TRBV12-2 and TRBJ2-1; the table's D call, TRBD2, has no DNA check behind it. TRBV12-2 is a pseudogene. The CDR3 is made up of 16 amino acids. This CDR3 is CASRPRNYLAYNEQFF. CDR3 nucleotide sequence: TGTGCAAGTCGCCCTCGGAACTACCTAGCCTACAATGAGCAGTTCTTC.

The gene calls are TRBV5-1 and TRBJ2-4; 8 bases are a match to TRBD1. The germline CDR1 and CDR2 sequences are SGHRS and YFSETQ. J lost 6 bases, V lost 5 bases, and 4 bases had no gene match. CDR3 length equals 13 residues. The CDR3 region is CASRQGAGNIQYF. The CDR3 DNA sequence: TGCGCCAGCAGGCAGGGGGCTGGAAACATTCAGTACTTC.

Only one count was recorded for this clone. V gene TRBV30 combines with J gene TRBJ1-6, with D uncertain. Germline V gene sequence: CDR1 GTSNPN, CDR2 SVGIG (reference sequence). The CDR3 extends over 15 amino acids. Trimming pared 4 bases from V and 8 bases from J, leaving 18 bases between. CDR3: CAWNLGREDDSPLHF. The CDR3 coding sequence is TGTGCCTGGAATCTCGGAAGGGAGGATGATTCACCCCTCCACTTT.

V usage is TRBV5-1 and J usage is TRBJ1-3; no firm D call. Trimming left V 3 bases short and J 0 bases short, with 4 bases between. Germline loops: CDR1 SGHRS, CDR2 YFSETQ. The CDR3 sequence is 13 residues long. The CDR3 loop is CASSWSSGNTIYF. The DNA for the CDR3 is TGCGCCAGCAGCTGGAGCTCTGGAAACACCATATATTTT.

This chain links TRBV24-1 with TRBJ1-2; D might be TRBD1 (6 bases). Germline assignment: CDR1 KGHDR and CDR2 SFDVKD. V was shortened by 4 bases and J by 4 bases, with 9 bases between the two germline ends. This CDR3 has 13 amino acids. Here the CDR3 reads CATSEGAGYGYTF. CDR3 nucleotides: TGTGCCACCAGTGAGGGGGCGGGCTATGGCTACACCTTC.

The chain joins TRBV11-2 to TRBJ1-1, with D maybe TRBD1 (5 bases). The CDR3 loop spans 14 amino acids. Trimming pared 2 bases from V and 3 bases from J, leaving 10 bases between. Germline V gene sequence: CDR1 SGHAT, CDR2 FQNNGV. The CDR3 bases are TGTGCCAGCAGCTTATTCGGGGACCACACTGAAGCTTTCTTT. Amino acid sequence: CASSLFGDHTEAFF.

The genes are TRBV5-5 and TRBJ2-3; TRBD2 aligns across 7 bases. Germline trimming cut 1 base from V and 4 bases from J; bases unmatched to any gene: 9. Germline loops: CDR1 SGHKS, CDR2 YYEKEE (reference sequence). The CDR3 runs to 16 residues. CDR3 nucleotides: TGTGCCAGCAGCTTGACCGGCGGGGGAGGGCCAGATACGCAGTATTTT. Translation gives CASSLTGGGGPDTQYF.

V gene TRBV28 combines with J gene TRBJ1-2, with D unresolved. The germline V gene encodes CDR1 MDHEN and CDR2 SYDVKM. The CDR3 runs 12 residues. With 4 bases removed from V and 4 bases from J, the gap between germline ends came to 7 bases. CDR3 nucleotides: TGTGCCAGCAGTTCAAAGGGCTATGGCTACACCTTC. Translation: CASSSKGYGYTF.

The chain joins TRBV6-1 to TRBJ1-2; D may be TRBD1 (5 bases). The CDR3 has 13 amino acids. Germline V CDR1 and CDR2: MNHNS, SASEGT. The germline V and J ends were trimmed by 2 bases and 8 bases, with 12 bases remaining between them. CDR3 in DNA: TGTGCCAGCAGTGAATCCGCCAGGGTCGGCTACACCTTC. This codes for CASSESARVGYTF.

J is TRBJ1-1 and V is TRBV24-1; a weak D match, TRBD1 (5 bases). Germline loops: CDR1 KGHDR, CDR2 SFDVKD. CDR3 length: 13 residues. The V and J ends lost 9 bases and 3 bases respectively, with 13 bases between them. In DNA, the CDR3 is TGTGCCACCTCGGGGGGGGAGGACACTGAAGCTTTCTTT. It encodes CATSGGEDTEAFF.

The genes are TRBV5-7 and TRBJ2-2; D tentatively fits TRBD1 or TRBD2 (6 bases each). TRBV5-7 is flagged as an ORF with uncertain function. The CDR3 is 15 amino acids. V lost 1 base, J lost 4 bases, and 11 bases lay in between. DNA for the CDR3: TGTGCCAGCAGCTTGAGCAGGGGAGGCACCGGGGAGCTGTTTTTT. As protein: CASSLSRGGTGELFF.

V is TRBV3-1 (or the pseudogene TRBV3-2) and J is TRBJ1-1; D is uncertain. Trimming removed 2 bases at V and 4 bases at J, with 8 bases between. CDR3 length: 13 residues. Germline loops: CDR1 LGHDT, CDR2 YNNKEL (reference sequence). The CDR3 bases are TGTGCCAGCAGCCAATCAAGGGCCACTGAAGCTTTCTTT. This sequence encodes CASSQSRATEAFF.

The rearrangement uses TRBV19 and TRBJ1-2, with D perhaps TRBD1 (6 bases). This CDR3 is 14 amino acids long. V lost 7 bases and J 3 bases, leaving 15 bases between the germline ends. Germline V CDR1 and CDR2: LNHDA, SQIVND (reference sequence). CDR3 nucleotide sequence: TGTGCCAGTACCCCCACAGGGAACGACTATGGCTACACCTTC. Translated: CASTPTGNDYGYTF.

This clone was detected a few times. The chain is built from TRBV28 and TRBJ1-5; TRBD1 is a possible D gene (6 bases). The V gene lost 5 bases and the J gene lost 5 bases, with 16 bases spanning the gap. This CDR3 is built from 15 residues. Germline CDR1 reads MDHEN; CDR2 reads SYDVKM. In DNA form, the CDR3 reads TGTGCCAGCAGTGGCCGCGGGACATCGGATCAGCCCCAGCATTTT. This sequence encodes CASSGRGTSDQPQHF.

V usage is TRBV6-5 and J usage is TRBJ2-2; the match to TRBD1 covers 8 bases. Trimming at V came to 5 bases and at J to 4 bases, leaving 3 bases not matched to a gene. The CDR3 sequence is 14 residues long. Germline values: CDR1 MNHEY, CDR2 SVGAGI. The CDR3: CASSPGGPTGELFF. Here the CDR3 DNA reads TGTGCCAGCAGTCCAGGGGGCCCCACCGGGGAGCTGTTTTTT.

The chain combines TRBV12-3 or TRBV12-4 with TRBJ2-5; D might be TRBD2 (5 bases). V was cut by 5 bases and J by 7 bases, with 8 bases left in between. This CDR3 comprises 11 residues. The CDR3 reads CASSARGTQYF. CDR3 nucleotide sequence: TGTGCCAGCAGTGCCCGGGGGACCCAGTACTTC.